Sequencing of this TCR beta chain was carried out in a study of shared clonotypes between healthy human individuals. Findings and limits, study-wide: In this cohort, only blood was sampled, and tissue repertoires likely differ.

Deep-level assay runs were performed. DNA from unsorted PBMC was sequenced on ten immunoSEQ deep assay plates. Generated by immunoSEQ multiplex PCR, the TCRdb table keeps only in-frame clones and is missing some. The table shows 550,000 to 600,000 clones, with around 78% occurring only once. On this clone itself: The target antigen is unknown.

The CDR3 loop spans 13 amino acids. Germline V gene data show CDR1 as SGHAT and CDR2 as FQNNGV. V was trimmed by 8 bases and J by 2 bases, leaving 11 bases between them. This chain joins TRBV11-2 and TRBJ2-3, with D possibly being TRBD2 (6 bases). Sequenced input: PBMCs. The source of this sequence is a woman aged 40 to 50 in good health. Some clones in this sample may be carry-over from other donors' samples. The CDR3 sequence is CASDRDFTDTQYF. As DNA, the CDR3 is TGTGCCAGCGACCGGGACTTCACAGATACGCAGTATTTT.